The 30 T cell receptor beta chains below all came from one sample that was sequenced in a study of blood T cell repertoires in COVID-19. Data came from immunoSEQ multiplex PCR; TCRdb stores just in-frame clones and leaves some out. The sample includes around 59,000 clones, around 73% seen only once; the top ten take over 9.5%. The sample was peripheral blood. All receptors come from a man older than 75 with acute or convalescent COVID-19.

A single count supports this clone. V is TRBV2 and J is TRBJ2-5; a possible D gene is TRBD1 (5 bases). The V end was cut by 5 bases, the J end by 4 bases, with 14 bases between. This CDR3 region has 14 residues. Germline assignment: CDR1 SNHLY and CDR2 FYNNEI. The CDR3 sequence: CASSPKGNGETQYF. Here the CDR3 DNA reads TGTGCCAGCAGTCCTAAGGGGAACGGAGAGACCCAGTACTTC.

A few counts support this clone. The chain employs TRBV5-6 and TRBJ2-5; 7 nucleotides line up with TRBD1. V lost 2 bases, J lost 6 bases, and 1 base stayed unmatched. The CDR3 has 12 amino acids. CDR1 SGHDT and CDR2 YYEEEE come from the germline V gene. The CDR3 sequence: CASSLRGQTQYF. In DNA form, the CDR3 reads TGTGCCAGCAGCTTAAGGGGGCAGACCCAGTACTTC. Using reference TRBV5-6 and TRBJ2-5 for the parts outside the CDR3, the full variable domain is DAGVTQSPTHLIKTRGQQVTLRCSPKSGHDTVSWYQQALGQGPQFIFQYYEEEERQRGNFPDRFSGHQFPNYSSELNVNALLLGDSALYLCASSLRGQTQYFGPGTRLLVL.

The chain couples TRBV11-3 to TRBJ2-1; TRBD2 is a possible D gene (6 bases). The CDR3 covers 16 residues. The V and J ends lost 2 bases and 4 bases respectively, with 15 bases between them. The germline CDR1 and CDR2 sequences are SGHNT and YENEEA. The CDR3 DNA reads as TGTGCCAGCAGCTTATCAAGCGGGCAGACATACAATGAGCAGTTCTTC. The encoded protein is CASSLSSGQTYNEQFF.

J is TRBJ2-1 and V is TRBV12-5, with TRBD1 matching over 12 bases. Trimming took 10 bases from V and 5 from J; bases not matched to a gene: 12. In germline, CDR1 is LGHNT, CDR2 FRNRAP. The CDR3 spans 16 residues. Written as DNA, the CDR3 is TGTGCTACGCAGCCGGGACAGGGGGCCCTAAACAATGAGCAGTTCTTC. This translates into CATQPGQGALNNEQFF.

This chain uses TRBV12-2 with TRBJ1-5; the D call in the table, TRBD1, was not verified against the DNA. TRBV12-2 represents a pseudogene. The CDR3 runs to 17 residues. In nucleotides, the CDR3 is TGTGCAAGTCGCTTAGCCGTCGGGAAAAGGGGGAATCAGCCCCAGCATTTT. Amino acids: CASRLAVGKRGNQPQHF.

CDR3: CASSLERGRGGYTF. CDR3 coding DNA: TGTGCCAGCAGCTTGGAGCGGGGGCGGGGTGGCTACACCTTC. This sequence joins TRBV5-6 and TRBJ1-2; possibly TRBD1 for D (6 bases). Germline V gene sequence: CDR1 SGHDT, CDR2 YYEEEE. This CDR3 has 14 residues. Trimming took 0 bases from V and 7 from J, leaving 13 bases between them.

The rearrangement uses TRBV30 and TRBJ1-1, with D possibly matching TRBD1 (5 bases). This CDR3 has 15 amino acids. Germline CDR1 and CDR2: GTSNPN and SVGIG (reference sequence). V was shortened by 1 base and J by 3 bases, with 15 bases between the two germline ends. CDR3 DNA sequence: TGTGCCTGGAGTGCACTATTTCGGGGGGACACTGAAGCTTTCTTT. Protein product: CAWSALFRGDTEAFF.

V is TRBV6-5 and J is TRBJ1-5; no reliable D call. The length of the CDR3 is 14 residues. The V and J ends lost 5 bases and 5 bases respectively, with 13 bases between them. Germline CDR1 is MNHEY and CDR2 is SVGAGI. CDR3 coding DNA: TGTGCCAGCAGTAGGATTGGGAGCGATCAGCCCCAGCATTTT. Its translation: CASSRIGSDQPQHF.

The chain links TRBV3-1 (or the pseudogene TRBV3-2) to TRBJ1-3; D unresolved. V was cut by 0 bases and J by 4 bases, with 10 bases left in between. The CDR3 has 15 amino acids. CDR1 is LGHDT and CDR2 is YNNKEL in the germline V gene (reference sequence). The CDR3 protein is CASSQDLAAGNTIYF. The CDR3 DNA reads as TGTGCCAGCAGCCAAGATCTGGCTGCCGGAAACACCATATATTTT.

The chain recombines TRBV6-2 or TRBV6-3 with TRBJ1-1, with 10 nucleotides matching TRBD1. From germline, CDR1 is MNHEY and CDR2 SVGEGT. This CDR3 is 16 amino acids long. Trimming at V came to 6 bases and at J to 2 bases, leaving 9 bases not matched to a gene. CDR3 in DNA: TGTGCCAGCAGACCTTCCCGGACAGGGGGTAACACTGAAGCTTTCTTT. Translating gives CASRPSRTGGNTEAFF.

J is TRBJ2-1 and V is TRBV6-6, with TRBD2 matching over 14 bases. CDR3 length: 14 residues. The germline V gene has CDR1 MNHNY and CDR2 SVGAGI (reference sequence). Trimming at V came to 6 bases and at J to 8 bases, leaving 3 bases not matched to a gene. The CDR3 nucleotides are TGTGCCAGCAGGACTAGCGGGGGGGCCGATGAGCAGTTCTTC. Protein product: CASRTSGGADEQFF.

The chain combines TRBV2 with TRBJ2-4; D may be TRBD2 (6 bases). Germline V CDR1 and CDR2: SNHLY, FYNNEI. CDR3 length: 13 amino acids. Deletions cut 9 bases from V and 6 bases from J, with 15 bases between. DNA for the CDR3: TGTGCCAGTCGACTAGTCGGGGTAAACATTCAGTACTTC. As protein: CASRLVGVNIQYF.

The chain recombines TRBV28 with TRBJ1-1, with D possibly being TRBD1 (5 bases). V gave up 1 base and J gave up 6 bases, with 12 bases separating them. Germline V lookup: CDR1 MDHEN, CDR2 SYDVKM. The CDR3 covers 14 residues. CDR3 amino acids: CASSLSLGGAEAFF. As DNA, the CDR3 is TGTGCCAGCAGTTTATCCTTGGGAGGGGCTGAAGCTTTCTTT.

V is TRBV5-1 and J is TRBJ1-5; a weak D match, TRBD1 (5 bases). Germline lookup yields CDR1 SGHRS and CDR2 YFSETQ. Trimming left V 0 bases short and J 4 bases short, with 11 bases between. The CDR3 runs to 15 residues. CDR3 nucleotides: TGCGCCAGCAGCTTGGCGGGGGGGGGAAATCAGCCCCAGCATTTT. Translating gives CASSLAGGGNQPQHF.

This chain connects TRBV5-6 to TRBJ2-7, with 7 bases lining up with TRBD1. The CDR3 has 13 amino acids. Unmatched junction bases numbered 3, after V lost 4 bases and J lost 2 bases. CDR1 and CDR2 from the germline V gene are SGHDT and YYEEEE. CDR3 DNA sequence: TGTGCCAGCAGCCAGACAGGGACCTACGAGCAGTACTTC. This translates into CASSQTGTYEQYF.

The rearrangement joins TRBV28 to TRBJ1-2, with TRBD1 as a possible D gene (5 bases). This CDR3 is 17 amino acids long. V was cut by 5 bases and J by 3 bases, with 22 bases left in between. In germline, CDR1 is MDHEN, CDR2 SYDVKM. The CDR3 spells CASSLLLFQGGDYGYTF. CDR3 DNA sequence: TGTGCCAGCAGTCTCCTTCTGTTTCAGGGAGGGGACTATGGCTACACCTTC.

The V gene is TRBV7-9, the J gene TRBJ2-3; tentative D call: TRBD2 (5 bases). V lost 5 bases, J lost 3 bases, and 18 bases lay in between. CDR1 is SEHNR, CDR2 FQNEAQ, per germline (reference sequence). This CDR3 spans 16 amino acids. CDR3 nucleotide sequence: TGTGCCAGCAGCCCTCCGGGGAGCCGCCGGACAGATACGCAGTATTTT. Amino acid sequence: CASSPPGSRRTDTQYF. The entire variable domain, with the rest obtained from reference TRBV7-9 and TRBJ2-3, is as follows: DTGVSQNPRHKITKRGQNVTFRCDPISEHNRLYWYRQTLGQGPEFLTYFQNEAQLEKSRLLSDRFSAERPKGSFSTLEIQRTEQGDSAMYLCASSPPGSRRTDTQYFGPGTRLTVL.

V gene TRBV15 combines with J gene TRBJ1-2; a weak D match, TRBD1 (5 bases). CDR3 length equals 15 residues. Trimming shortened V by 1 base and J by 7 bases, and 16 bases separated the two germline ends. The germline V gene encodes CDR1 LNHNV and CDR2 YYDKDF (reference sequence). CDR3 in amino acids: CATSRASGQGGGYTF. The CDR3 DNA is TGTGCCACCAGCAGAGCCTCAGGGCAGGGTGGTGGCTACACCTTC.

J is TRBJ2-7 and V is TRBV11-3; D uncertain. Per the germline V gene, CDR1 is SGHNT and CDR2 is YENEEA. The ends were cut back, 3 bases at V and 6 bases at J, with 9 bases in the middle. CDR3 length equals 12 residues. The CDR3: CASSFRSGEQYF. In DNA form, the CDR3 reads TGTGCCAGCAGCTTCCGCTCGGGCGAGCAGTACTTC.

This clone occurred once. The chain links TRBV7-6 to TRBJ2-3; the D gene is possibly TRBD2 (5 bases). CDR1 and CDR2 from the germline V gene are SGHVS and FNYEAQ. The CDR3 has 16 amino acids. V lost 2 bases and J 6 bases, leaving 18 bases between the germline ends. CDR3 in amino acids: CASSLNEGSPTDTQYF. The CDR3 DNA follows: TGTGCCAGCAGCTTAAACGAGGGTTCACCAACGGATACGCAGTATTTT.

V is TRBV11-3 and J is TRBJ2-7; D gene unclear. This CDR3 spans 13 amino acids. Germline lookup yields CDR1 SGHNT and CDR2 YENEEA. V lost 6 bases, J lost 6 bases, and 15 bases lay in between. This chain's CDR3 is CASSDIGLGEQYF. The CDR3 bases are TGTGCCAGCAGTGACATAGGCCTTGGCGAGCAGTACTTC.

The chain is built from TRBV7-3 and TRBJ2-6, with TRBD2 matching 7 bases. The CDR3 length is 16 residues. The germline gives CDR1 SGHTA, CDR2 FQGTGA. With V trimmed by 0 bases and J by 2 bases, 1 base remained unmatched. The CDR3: CASSLTTSPGANVLTF. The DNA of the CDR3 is TGTGCCAGCAGCTTAACGACTAGCCCTGGGGCCAACGTCCTGACTTTC.

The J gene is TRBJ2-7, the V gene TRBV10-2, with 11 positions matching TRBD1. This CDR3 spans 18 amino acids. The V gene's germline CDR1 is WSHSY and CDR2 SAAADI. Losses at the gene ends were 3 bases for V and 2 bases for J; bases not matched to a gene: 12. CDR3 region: CASSEFGQGARPTYEQYF. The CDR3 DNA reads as TGCGCCAGCAGTGAATTCGGACAGGGGGCCAGACCGACCTACGAGCAGTACTTC.

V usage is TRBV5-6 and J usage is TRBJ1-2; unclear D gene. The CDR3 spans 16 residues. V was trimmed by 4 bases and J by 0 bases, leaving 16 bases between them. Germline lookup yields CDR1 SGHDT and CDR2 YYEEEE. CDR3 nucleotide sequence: TGTGCCAGCAGCCCCCGGCGGGGTGATCCTAACTATGGCTACACCTTC. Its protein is CASSPRRGDPNYGYTF.

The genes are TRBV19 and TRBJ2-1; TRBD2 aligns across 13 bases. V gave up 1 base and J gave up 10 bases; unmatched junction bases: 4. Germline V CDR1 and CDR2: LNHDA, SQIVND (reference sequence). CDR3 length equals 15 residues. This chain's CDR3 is CASSIVTSGRGEQFF. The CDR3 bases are TGTGCCAGTAGTATAGTTACTAGCGGGAGGGGGGAGCAGTTCTTC.

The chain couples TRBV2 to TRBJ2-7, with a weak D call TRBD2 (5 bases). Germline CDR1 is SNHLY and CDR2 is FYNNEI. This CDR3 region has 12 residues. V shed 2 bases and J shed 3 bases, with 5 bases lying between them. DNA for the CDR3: TGTGCCAGCAGTGAAAGCGGCTACGAGCAGTACTTC. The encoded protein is CASSESGYEQYF. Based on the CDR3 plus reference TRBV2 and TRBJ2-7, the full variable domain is EPEVTQTPSHQVTQMGQEVILRCVPISNHLYFYWYRQILGQKVEFLVSFYNNEISEKSEIFDDQFSVERPDGSNFTLKIRSTKLEDSAMYFCASSESGYEQYFGPGTRLTVT.

The CDR3 loop is CASSLRQAIGGYTF. The CDR3, as DNA: TGTGCCAGCAGCTTACGGCAGGCAATCGGAGGCTACACCTTC. J is TRBJ1-2 and V is TRBV7-8; D is unresolved. Germline CDR1 is SGHVS and CDR2 is FQNEAQ. Trimming removed 2 bases at V and 8 bases at J, with 15 bases between. The CDR3 is 14 amino acids.

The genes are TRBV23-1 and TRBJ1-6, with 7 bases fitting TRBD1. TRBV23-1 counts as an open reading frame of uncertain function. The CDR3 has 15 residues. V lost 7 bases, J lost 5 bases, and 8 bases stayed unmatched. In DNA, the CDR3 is TGCGCCAGCACCTTGACAGGGACTCATAATTCACCCCTCCACTTT. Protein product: CASTLTGTHNSPLHF.

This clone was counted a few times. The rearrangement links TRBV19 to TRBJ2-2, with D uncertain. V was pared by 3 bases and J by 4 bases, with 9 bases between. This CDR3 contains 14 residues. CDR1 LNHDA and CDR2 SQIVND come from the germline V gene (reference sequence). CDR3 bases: TGTGCCAGTAGTATTTGGCTCCTCACCGGGGAGCTGTTTTTT. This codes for CASSIWLLTGELFF.

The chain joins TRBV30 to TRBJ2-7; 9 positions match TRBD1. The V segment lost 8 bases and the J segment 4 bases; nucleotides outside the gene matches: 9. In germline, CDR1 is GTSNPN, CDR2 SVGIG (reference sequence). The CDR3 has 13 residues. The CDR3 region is CAGSTGGSYEQYF. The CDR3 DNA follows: TGTGCCGGATCGACAGGGGGAAGTTACGAGCAGTACTTC.